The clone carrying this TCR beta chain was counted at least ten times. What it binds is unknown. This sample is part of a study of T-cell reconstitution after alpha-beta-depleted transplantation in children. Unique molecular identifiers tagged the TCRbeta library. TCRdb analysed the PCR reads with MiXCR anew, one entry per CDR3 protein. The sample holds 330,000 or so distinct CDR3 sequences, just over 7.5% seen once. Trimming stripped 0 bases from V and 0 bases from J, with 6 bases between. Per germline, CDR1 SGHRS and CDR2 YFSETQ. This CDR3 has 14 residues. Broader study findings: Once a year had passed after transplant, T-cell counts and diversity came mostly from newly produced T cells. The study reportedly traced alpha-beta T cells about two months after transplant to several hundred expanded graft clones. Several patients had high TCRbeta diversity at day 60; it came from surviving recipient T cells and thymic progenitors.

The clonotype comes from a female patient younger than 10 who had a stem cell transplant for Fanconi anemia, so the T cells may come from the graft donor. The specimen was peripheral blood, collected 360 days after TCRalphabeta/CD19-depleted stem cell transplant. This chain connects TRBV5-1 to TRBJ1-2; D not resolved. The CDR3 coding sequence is TGCGCCAGCAGCTTGGCCTTAGCTAACTATGGCTACACCTTC. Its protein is CASSLALANYGYTF.